Each of the 17 T cell receptor beta chains below was sequenced from the same sample in a study of regulatory T cells in long-lasting Graves disease. Time point described: newly diagnosed GD, antithyroid drugs for less than 3 months. Scientists built the TCR library using RNA that was extracted from PBMCs. Arm-PCR of CDR3 regions and iRepertoire HTBI primers were the basis on which TCR beta libraries were built. Using its own MiXCR run on the multiplex PCR reads, TCRdb lists one record per CDR3 protein. The table includes about 500,000 distinct CDR3 sequences, about 17% detected once. This same sample was also part of a study on T cells in Graves' hyperthyroidism and ophthalmopathy.

Here the sequenced sample was peripheral blood mononuclear cells (PBMCs), taken at new diagnosis, from a patient treated with antithyroid drugs. The receptor set was obtained from a man aged 40-49 years with Graves disease.

This clonotype was seen at least ten times. The chain is built from TRBV28 and TRBJ2-3, with 7 positions matching TRBD1. Germline-derived CDR1 and CDR2 are MDHEN and SYDVKM. The trim removed 5 bases at V and 3 bases at J, leaving 8 bases unmatched. The CDR3 runs 15 residues. CDR3 loop: CASSPYLTGTDTQYF. CDR3 coding DNA: TGTGCCAGCAGTCCATACCTGACAGGGACAGATACGCAGTATTTT.

Turning to this clonotype: A much larger clone lies one base from this, so it may be a read error. This sequence joins TRBV20-1 and TRBJ2-1, with D tentatively TRBD1 (6 bases). The germline CDR1 and CDR2 sequences are DFQATT and SNEGSKA (reference sequence). Trimming stripped 8 bases from V and 6 bases from J, with 14 bases between. CDR3 length equals 12 residues. This CDR3 is CSPDRNLNEQFF. Written as DNA, the CDR3 is TGCAGTCCAGACAGGAACCTCAATGAGCAGTTCTTC.

This clonotype was detected ten times or more. The chain couples TRBV11-2 to TRBJ1-1, with D unresolved. Germline lookup yields CDR1 SGHAT and CDR2 FQNNGV. V lost 5 bases and J 2 bases, leaving 9 bases between the germline ends. The CDR3 is 13 amino acids. Here the CDR3 DNA reads TGTGCCAGCAGCCACCCCCATAACACTGAAGCTTTCTTT. Its translation is CASSHPHNTEAFF.

This clonotype appeared once. The chain joins TRBV7-6 to TRBJ1-6, with TRBD1 matching over 8 bases. Germline V gives CDR1 SGHVS, CDR2 FNYEAQ. The V and J ends lost 5 bases and 10 bases, in that order; junction bases with no gene match: 10. The CDR3 runs 15 residues. The CDR3 sequence is CASSRRTGLGSPLHF. The DNA of the CDR3 is TGTGCCAGCAGCCGGAGGACAGGGCTTGGGTCACCCCTCCACTTT.

This clonotype has a count of ten or more. The chain joins TRBV7-3 to TRBJ1-1; D is unclear. Germline V gene sequence: CDR1 SGHTA, CDR2 FQGTGA. Trimming stripped 1 base from V and 6 bases from J, with 9 bases between. CDR3 length: 13 residues. CDR3 sequence (DNA): TGTGCCAGCAGCTTAAGACCCGGCTCTGAAGCTTTCTTT. Translating it yields CASSLRPGSEAFF.

The table lists this clonotype with many counts. The gene calls are TRBV11-2 and TRBJ2-5, with D possibly being TRBD1 (6 bases). V was clipped by 5 bases and J by 1 base, with 17 bases between them. The germline gives CDR1 SGHAT, CDR2 FQNNGV. The CDR3 is 16 residues long. The CDR3 is CASSHSHGGGQETQYF. As DNA, the CDR3 is TGTGCCAGCAGCCACAGCCATGGGGGCGGCCAAGAGACCCAGTACTTC.

On this clonotype: A read error may account for a junction end that differs from germline. The V gene is TRBV12-3 or TRBV12-4, the J gene TRBJ2-4; 7 bases match TRBD1. The CDR3 runs to 15 residues. The CDR3 sequence: CASSQGEGGKNTQYF. CDR3 DNA sequence: TGTGCCAGCAGCCAAGGTGAAGGGGGCAAAAACACTCAGTACTTC.

This clonotype was counted a few times. V and J are TRBV29-1 and TRBJ2-2, with TRBD2 matching 9 bases. V trimming: 5 bases; J trimming: 5 bases; junction bases outside the gene matches: 9. This CDR3 comprises 15 residues. Germline assignment: CDR1 SQVTM and CDR2 ANQGSEA. The CDR3 DNA is TGCAGCGTTCGGATAGCGGGAGTCGGGACCGGGGAGCTGTTTTTT. Its protein product is CSVRIAGVGTGELFF.

In its sample, this clonotype was seen a few times. V usage is TRBV30 and J usage is TRBJ2-1; 7 bases match TRBD1. The CDR3 spans 14 residues. CDR1 and CDR2 (germline): GTSNPN, SVGIG (reference sequence). Trimming at V came to 3 bases and at J to 8 bases, leaving 10 bases not matched to a gene. The CDR3 reads CAWRKWTGGDEQFF. CDR3 in DNA: TGTGCCTGGAGGAAGTGGACAGGTGGCGATGAGCAGTTCTTC.

The sample holds many counts of this clonotype. The CDR3, as DNA: TGTGCCAGTAGTATAGCCCAACAGGAGACTGAAGCTTTCTTT. It encodes CASSIAQQETEAFF. V gene TRBV19 combines with J gene TRBJ1-1; maybe TRBD1 (5 bases). The germline V gene has CDR1 LNHDA and CDR2 SQIVND (reference sequence). The CDR3 is 14 residues long. The V end lost 1 base, the J end lost 5 bases, and 11 bases lay between the germline ends.

A word on this clonotype: A clone one base away is much larger, so this may be a read error. The chain uses TRBV28 and TRBJ2-5, with 7 bases identical to TRBD1. Germline V CDR1 and CDR2: MDHEN, SYDVKM. The CDR3 is made up of 14 amino acids. With 5 bases clipped from V and 1 base from J, the junction kept 4 bases outside the gene matches. CDR3 coding DNA: TGTGCCAGCAGTGGGGGACAGCTCCAAGAGACCCAGTACTTC. Translation gives CASSGGQLQETQYF.

This clonotype occurred many times. The chain links TRBV2 to TRBJ2-7; 7 bases agree with TRBD2. This CDR3 has 17 amino acids. With 2 bases clipped from V and 5 bases from J, the junction kept 15 bases outside the gene matches. Germline V lookup: CDR1 SNHLY, CDR2 FYNNEI. The DNA of the CDR3 is TGTGCCAGCAGTGAACTCCGCGGGCGGGAGAGGGTCCACGAGCAGTACTTC. Its protein is CASSELRGRERVHEQYF. The complete variable domain, with remaining parts taken from reference TRBV2 and TRBJ2-7, reads EPEVTQTPSHQVTQMGQEVILRCVPISNHLYFYWYRQILGQKVEFLVSFYNNEISEKSEIFDDQFSVERPDGSNFTLKIRSTKLEDSAMYFCASSELRGRERVHEQYFGPGTRLTVT.

The chain is built from TRBV2 and TRBJ2-6; 10 nucleotides match TRBD1. The CDR3 sequence is 17 residues long. Unmatched junction bases numbered 7, after V lost 5 bases and J lost 3 bases. The germline gives CDR1 SNHLY, CDR2 FYNNEI. As DNA, the CDR3 is TGTGCCAGCAGTCGACAGGGGGCTTTAGGTGGGGCCAACGTCCTGACTTTC. It is translated as CASSRQGALGGANVLTF.

This clonotype was detected a few times. The chain uses TRBV28 and TRBJ2-3; TRBD1 is a possible D gene (5 bases). Trimming took 6 bases from V and 0 from J, leaving 10 bases between them. This CDR3 spans 14 amino acids. CDR1 and CDR2 (germline): MDHEN, SYDVKM. As DNA, the CDR3 is TGTGCCAGCAGGACCGACAGAAGCACAGATACGCAGTATTTT. It yields the protein CASRTDRSTDTQYF. Using reference TRBV28 and TRBJ2-3 for the parts outside the CDR3, the full variable domain is DVKVTQSSRYLVKRTGEKVFLECVQDMDHENMFWYRQDPGLGLRLIYFSYDVKMKEKGDIPEGYSVSREKKERFSLILESASTNQTSMYLCASRTDRSTDTQYFGPGTRLTVL.

Points on this clonotype: As the CDR3 is not closed by the conserved phenylalanine or tryptophan, this likely results from a read error. This rearrangement joins TRBV5-1 to TRBJ2-1; the D call may be TRBD1 or TRBD2 (6 bases each). The CDR3 loop spans 15 amino acids. Germline CDR1 is SGHRS and CDR2 is YFSETQ. V was shortened by 0 bases and J by 4 bases, with 11 bases between the two germline ends. The CDR3: CASSLGGARYNEQFS. CDR3 DNA: TGCGCCAGCAGCTTGGGGGGGGCCCGGTACAATGAGCAGTTCTCC.

Ten or more counts support this clonotype. The rearrangement joins TRBV20-1 to TRBJ2-7, with TRBD2 as a possible D gene (5 bases). The V gene lost 1 base and the J gene lost 0 bases, with 13 bases spanning the gap. CDR1 is DFQATT, CDR2 SNEGSKA, per germline (reference sequence). This CDR3 contains 15 residues. The chain's CDR3 is CSARVRTRYSYEQYF. In DNA, the CDR3 is TGCAGTGCTAGAGTTCGGACTCGGTACTCCTACGAGCAGTACTTC.

In this sample, this clonotype turned up many times. The chain employs TRBV28 and TRBJ2-1, with D unclear. CDR1 and CDR2 from the germline V gene are MDHEN and SYDVKM. Deletions cut 7 bases from V and 6 bases from J, with 16 bases between. The CDR3 totals 14 residues. The DNA for the CDR3 is TGTGCCAGCATCTCGACCCCCGTGGGCAATGAGCAGTTCTTC. As protein: CASISTPVGNEQFF.